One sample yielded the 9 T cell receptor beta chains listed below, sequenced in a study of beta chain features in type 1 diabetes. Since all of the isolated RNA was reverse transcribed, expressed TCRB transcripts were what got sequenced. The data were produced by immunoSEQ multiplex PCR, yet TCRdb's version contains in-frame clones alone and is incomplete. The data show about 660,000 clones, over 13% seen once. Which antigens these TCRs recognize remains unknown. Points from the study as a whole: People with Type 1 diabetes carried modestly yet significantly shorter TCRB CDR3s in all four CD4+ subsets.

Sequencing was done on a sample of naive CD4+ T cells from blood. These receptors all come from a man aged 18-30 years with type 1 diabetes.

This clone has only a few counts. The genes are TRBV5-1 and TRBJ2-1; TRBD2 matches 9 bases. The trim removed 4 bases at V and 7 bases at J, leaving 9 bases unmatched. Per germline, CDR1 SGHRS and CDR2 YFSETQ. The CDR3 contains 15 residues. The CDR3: CASSPLIAGENEQFF. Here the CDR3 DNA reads TGCGCCAGCAGCCCACTTATAGCGGGAGAAAATGAGCAGTTCTTC.

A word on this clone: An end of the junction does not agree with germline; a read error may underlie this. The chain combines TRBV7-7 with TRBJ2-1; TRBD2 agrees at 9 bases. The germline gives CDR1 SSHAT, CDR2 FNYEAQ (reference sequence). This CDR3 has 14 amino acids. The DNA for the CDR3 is TGTGCTAGCAGCGACGGGACTAGCAGCAATGAGCAGTTCTTC. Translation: CASSDGTSSNEQFF.

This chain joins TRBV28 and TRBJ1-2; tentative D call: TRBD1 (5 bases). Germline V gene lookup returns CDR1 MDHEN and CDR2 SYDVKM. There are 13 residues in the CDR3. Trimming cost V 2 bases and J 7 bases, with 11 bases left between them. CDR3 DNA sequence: TGTGCCAGCAGTTTAAATAAGGGGCGTGGCTACACCTTC. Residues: CASSLNKGRGYTF.

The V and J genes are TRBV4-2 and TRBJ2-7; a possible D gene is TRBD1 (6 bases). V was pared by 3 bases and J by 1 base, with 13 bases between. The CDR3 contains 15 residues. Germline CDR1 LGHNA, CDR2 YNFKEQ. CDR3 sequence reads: CASSQGRTGSYEQYF. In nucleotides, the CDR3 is TGTGCCAGCAGCCAGGGAAGAACAGGGTCCTACGAGCAGTACTTC.

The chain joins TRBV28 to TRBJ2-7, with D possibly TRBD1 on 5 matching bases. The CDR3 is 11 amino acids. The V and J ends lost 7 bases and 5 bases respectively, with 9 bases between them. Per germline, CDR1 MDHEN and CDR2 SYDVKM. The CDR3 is CASTSRDEQYF. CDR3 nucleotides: TGTGCCAGCACGTCCAGGGACGAGCAGTACTTC.

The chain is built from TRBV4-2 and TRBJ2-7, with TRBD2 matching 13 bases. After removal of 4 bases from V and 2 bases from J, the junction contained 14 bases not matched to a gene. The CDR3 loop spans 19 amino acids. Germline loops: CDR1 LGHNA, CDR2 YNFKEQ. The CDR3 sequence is CASSLPSGLAGPAPYEQYF. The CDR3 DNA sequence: TGTGCCAGCAGCCTACCCTCGGGACTAGCGGGGCCCGCCCCCTACGAGCAGTACTTC.

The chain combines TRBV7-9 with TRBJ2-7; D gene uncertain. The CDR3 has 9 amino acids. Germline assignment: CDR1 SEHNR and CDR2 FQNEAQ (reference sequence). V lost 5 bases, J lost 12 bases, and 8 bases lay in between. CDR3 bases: TGTGCCAGCAGCCGCAAGGGGTACTTC. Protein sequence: CASSRKGYF.

The CDR3 reads CASSPASGGYNEQFF. The CDR3 DNA reads as TGCGCCAGCAGCCCCGCTAGCGGAGGGTACAATGAGCAGTTCTTC. The V call is TRBV5-1, the J call TRBJ2-1, with TRBD2 identical over 7 bases. Germline V lookup: CDR1 SGHRS, CDR2 YFSETQ. Losses at the gene ends were 4 bases for V and 4 bases for J; bases not matched to a gene: 8. CDR3 length: 15 residues.

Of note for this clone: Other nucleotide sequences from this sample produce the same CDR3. In DNA form, the CDR3 reads TGTGCCAGCTCACCACCGGGACTAGCGGGAGGATATGAGCAGTTCTTC. It codes for CASSPPGLAGGYEQFF. The chain has TRBV18 and TRBJ2-1; 15 nucleotides line up with TRBD2. The V and J ends lost 0 bases and 8 bases, in that order; junction bases with no gene match: 2. Germline-derived CDR1 and CDR2 are KGHSH and LQKENI. This CDR3 is built from 16 residues.